A single sample is the source of the 7 T cell receptor beta chains below, sequenced in a study of blood T cell repertoires in COVID-19. Method: immunoSEQ multiplex PCR; TCRdb's copy keeps in-frame clones and lacks some. Of about 210,000 clones listed, about 85% are singletons. The specimen was peripheral blood. All receptors come from a man aged 35 to 55 with acute or convalescent COVID-19.

This clone turned up a few times. V usage is TRBV19 and J usage is TRBJ2-3, with D tentatively TRBD2 (5 bases). The CDR3 has 17 amino acids. Germline CDR1 and CDR2: LNHDA and SQIVND (reference sequence). Trimming pared 5 bases from V and 2 bases from J, leaving 20 bases between. Here the CDR3 DNA reads TGTGCCAGTAGTTCGACCTGGCGGGTACGGGACACAGATACGCAGTATTTT. Protein product: CASSSTWRVRDTDTQYF.

About this clone itself: Other DNA variants within this sample encode the same CDR3. The rearrangement uses TRBV6-5 and TRBJ1-1; D is uncertain. Germline V lookup: CDR1 MNHEY, CDR2 SVGAGI. Between the trimmed V and J ends, which lost 0 bases and 1 base, there was a span of 9 bases. The CDR3 has 15 residues. The CDR3 region is CASSYSRLPNTEAFF. In DNA form, the CDR3 reads TGTGCCAGCAGTTACTCGAGGCTCCCGAACACTGAAGCTTTCTTT.

V and J are TRBV5-4 and TRBJ2-5; 13 positions match TRBD2. The ends lost 2 bases at V and 2 bases at J; junction bases unmatched: 3. Per germline, CDR1 SGHNT and CDR2 YYREEE (reference sequence). CDR3 length equals 16 residues. For the CDR3, the DNA is TGTGCCAGCAGCTTAGGACTAGCGGGGGATCAAGAGACCCAGTACTTC. Translated, it gives CASSLGLAGDQETQYF.

The genes are TRBV13 and TRBJ2-5, with D maybe TRBD1 (6 bases). Germline V lookup: CDR1 PRHDT, CDR2 FYEKMQ (reference sequence). CDR3 length equals 15 residues. V lost 5 bases, J lost 2 bases, and 15 bases lay in between. The CDR3 reads CASSITGNLQETQYF. The CDR3 DNA reads TGTGCCAGCAGCATAACAGGGAACTTACAAGAGACCCAGTACTTC.

The chain has TRBV12-3 or TRBV12-4 and TRBJ1-6; D gene uncertain. The CDR3 consists of 13 residues. Trimming took 6 bases from V and 9 from J, leaving 12 bases between them. DNA of the CDR3: TGTGCCAGCAGCCTCAGACTCGGTTCACCCCTCCACTTT. Translation: CASSLRLGSPLHF.

The chain couples TRBV27 to TRBJ1-2; 12 nucleotides line up with TRBD1. V lost 5 bases to trimming and J lost 3 bases; unmatched junction nucleotides: 10. From germline, CDR1 is MNHEY and CDR2 SMNVEV (reference sequence). The CDR3 spans 17 residues. The CDR3 sequence: CASSPGTGGLFYYGYTF. CDR3 sequence (DNA): TGTGCCAGCAGTCCCGGGACAGGGGGCCTATTTTACTATGGCTACACCTTC.

This rearrangement joins TRBV19 to TRBJ2-2, with TRBD1 matching 7 bases. The CDR3 sequence is 15 residues long. J was trimmed by 7 bases and V by 4 bases; bases with no gene match: 9. Germline V gives CDR1 LNHDA, CDR2 SQIVND (reference sequence). The CDR3 bases are TGTGCCAGTAGTACCCGACAGGGCTCTTACGGGGAGCTGTTTTTT. It translates to CASSTRQGSYGELFF.